This is a list of T cell receptor beta chains from one sample in a study of blood T cell repertoires in COVID-19. The assay was immunoSEQ multiplex PCR, and TCRdb's table has in-frame clones only and misses some. The sample carries 390,000 or so clones, around 87% recorded once. The sample consisted of peripheral blood. All receptors come from a man between 18 and 29 years old with active or convalescent COVID-19. Each CDR3 is given with its conserved first and last residue. Only part of the rows carry a size: once, few, many, or a class if the clone is expanded.

j_call v_call clone_size cdr3_aa
TRBJ1-3 TRBV4-1 NA CASSQARVSGNTIYF
TRBJ2-7 TRBV5-4 NA CASSLVGDRGSYEQYF
TRBJ1-1 TRBV15 NA CATSSPTGSSREAFF
TRBJ2-7 TRBV5-4 NA CASSSPRDSYEQYF
TRBJ2-1 TRBV5-4 NA CASSPPTSGHTYNEQFF
TRBJ2-1 TRBV4-1 once CASSQASSSWGVDYNEQFF
TRBJ2-1 TRBV13 NA CASASGLESYNEQFF
TRBJ1-6 TRBV9 NA CASSRTGGSPLHF
TRBJ1-2 TRBV28 NA CASSPPVQFGYTF
TRBJ2-1 TRBV5-1 NA CASRSSGGNNEQFF
TRBJ2-1 TRBV18 once CASSPQLAGGTNEQFF
TRBJ2-7 TRBV28 NA CASKNSRTISYEQYF
TRBJ2-1 TRBV28 NA CASSLSSLAGGLYEQFF
TRBJ2-1 TRBV29-1 NA CSVERDRGGLEQFF
TRBJ2-1 TRBV7-9 NA CASRDGTSGRALFF
TRBJ2-1 TRBV11-2 NA CATSTNLALEQFF
TRBJ1-5 TRBV30 NA CAWSGTVSNQPQHF
TRBJ1-5 TRBV19 NA CASGGADQPQHF
TRBJ1-1 TRBV11-2 NA CASSAQGSMNTEAFF
TRBJ1-1 TRBV7-9 NA CASSLAGGLGAFF
TRBJ2-7 TRBV27 NA CASSGTRDLEQYF
TRBJ2-3 TRBV2 NA CASRGGTSGASDTQYF
TRBJ2-1 TRBV18 NA CASSPPGTGYNEQFF
TRBJ1-1 TRBV4-1 NA CASSQEVAQQGTEAFF
TRBJ1-2 TRBV14 NA CASSEPWGSNYGYTF
TRBJ2-1 TRBV11-3 NA CASSQGLAGGIMSSYNEQFF
TRBJ2-2 TRBV3-1/TRBV3-2 NA CASSQDWVAGNTGELFF
TRBJ1-5 TRBV19 once CASSSSDLSNQPQHF
TRBJ2-5 TRBV7-3 NA CASSSLAGDETQYF
TRBJ2-1 TRBV27 NA CASSRGWDTNEQFF